Listed here are 8 T cell receptor beta chains from one sample, sequenced in a study of T cell clonotyping in hematopoietic cell transplantation. The protocol was immunoSEQ multiplex PCR, while the TCRdb copy is restricted to in-frame clones and leaves out a portion. The table includes 11,000 or so clones, 80% to 95% detected once. Time point meaning: recipient sample about 28 days before transplant, after cytoreduction. Source: peripheral blood mononuclear cells, taken before stem cell transplant. These receptor sequences come from a woman aged 40 to 50 with acute myeloid leukemia. Some clones in this sample may be carry-over from other donors' samples.

The chain uses TRBV10-3 and TRBJ1-2; TRBD1 agrees at 7 bases. This CDR3 comprises 17 residues. Germline CDR1 ENHRY, CDR2 SYGVKD. Germline trimming cut 2 bases from V and 0 bases from J; bases unmatched to any gene: 9. CDR3 DNA sequence: TGTGCCATCAGTGAGACGGGACAGCAGGCTTCTAACTATGGCTACACCTTC. Translation gives CAISETGQQASNYGYTF.

The chain recombines TRBV4-2 with TRBJ1-5; D call uncertain. This CDR3 contains 14 residues. Germline V gives CDR1 LGHNA, CDR2 YNFKEQ. V lost 1 base, J lost 11 bases, and 15 bases lay in between. CDR3 sequence: CASSQAEPGKAQHF. CDR3 DNA sequence: TGTGCCAGCAGCCAAGCCGAGCCGGGGAAGGCCCAGCATTTT.

The chain recombines TRBV25-1 with TRBJ1-2; no clear D. Germline CDR1 and CDR2: MGHDK and SYGVNS. Trimming cost V 4 bases and J 5 bases, with 14 bases left between them. The CDR3 has 14 amino acids. The CDR3 region is CASSAPQVPYGYTF. The CDR3, as DNA: TGTGCCAGCAGTGCACCCCAGGTCCCTTATGGCTACACCTTC.

This chain links TRBV30 with TRBJ2-1; TRBD2 agrees at 13 bases. V lost 3 bases and J lost 13; bases outside the gene matches: 6. The germline V gene encodes CDR1 GTSNPN and CDR2 SVGIG (reference sequence). There are 13 residues in the CDR3. CDR3 nucleotide sequence: TGTGCCTGGAGCCCGGGACTAGCGGGACGCCAGTTCTTC. Its protein product is CAWSPGLAGRQFF. The variable domain in full, completed from reference TRBV30 and TRBJ2-1, reads SQTIHQWPATLVQPVGSPLSLECTVEGTSNPNLYWYRQAAGRGLQLLFYSVGIGQISSEVPQNLSASRPQDRQFILSSKKLLLSDSGFYLCAWSPGLAGRQFFGPGTRLTVL.

This clone has a single count. This chain joins TRBV4-1 and TRBJ2-7, with D unclear. Trimming took 0 bases from V and 3 from J, leaving 15 bases between them. The CDR3 has 16 amino acids. CDR1 and CDR2 (germline): MGHRA, YSYEKL. CDR3 protein: CASSQESSGFYYEQYF. CDR3 coding DNA: TGCGCCAGCAGCCAAGAAAGCTCGGGCTTCTACTACGAGCAGTACTTC.

The DNA of the CDR3 is TGCGCCAGCAGCCAAGATAATCGTGGAACTGGGGGCGACTATGGCTACACCTTC. It yields the protein CASSQDNRGTGGDYGYTF. The chain links TRBV4-1 to TRBJ1-2; D might be TRBD1 (6 bases). CDR1 MGHRA and CDR2 YSYEKL come from the germline V gene. This CDR3 spans 18 amino acids. Trimming stripped 0 bases from V and 3 bases from J, with 20 bases between.

The CDR3 nucleotides are TGCAGCGTTGAAGCTATGGGGGGGTATGGCTACACCTTC. This sequence encodes CSVEAMGGYGYTF. The chain is built from TRBV29-1 and TRBJ1-2, with a weak D call TRBD1 (5 bases). Trimming removed 1 base at V and 5 bases at J, with 11 bases between. The CDR3 sequence is 13 residues long. Looked up from germline, CDR1 is SQVTM and CDR2 is ANQGSEA.

This sequence joins TRBV11-2 and TRBJ2-7, with 11 nucleotides matching TRBD2. Trimming at V came to 6 bases and at J to 2 bases, leaving 9 bases not matched to a gene. Looked up from germline, CDR1 is SGHAT and CDR2 is FQNNGV. The CDR3 totals 16 residues. As DNA, the CDR3 is TGTGCCAGCAGTCCCCTTAGCGGGAGGGCTACCTACGAGCAGTACTTC. This translates into CASSPLSGRATYEQYF.